The rows below give T cell receptor beta chains drawn from one sample of a study of identical twins. MiXCR, run by TCRdb on the 5' RACE reads, gives a single entry per CDR3 protein. Of 460,000 or so distinct CDR3 sequences in the sample, approximately 14% were seen once. Separately, the same data were catalogued under a study of yellow fever vaccine responses in identical twins.

The sequenced material came from CD4+ T cells sorted from blood. The receptor set was obtained from a woman between 18 and 29 years old in good health. CDR3s include the opening cysteine and the closing phenylalanine or tryptophan. Each record gives: clone size, D gene, V gene, J gene, CDR3 protein, CDR3 DNA. D genes are given only for firm matches. Clone size, where shown, is once, few, many, or a class for clones that have expanded.

clone_size: few
d_call: TRBD1
v_call: TRBV4-3
j_call: TRBJ2-1
cdr3_aa: CASSQDPVETGGYNEQFF
cdr3_nt: TGCGCCAGCAGCCAAGATCCGGTGGAGACAGGGGGCTACAATGAGCAGTTCTTC

clone_size: .
d_call: .
v_call: TRBV12-3/TRBV12-4
j_call: TRBJ2-3
cdr3_aa: CASSSNSERRTDTQYF
cdr3_nt: TGTGCCAGCAGTTCAAATTCGGAGCGACGCACAGATACGCAGTATTTT

clone_size: .
d_call: TRBD2
v_call: TRBV3-1
j_call: TRBJ2-1
cdr3_aa: CASSQDLASGIYEQFF
cdr3_nt: TGTGCCAGCAGCCAAGACCTGGCTAGCGGGATCTATGAGCAGTTCTTC

clone_size: few
d_call: TRBD1
v_call: TRBV4-1
j_call: TRBJ1-6
cdr3_aa: CASSQTGQSNSPLHF
cdr3_nt: TGCGCCAGCAGCCAGACGGGACAGAGTAATTCACCCCTCCACTTT

clone_size: .
d_call: .
v_call: TRBV7-2
j_call: TRBJ2-1
cdr3_aa: CASSWGVVNEQFF
cdr3_nt: TGTGCCAGCAGCTGGGGGGTAGTAAATGAGCAGTTCTTC

clone_size: .
d_call: TRBD2
v_call: TRBV15
j_call: TRBJ2-7
cdr3_aa: CATSRPGLSSYEQYF
cdr3_nt: TGTGCCACCAGCAGACCGGGACTAAGCTCCTACGAGCAGTACTTC

clone_size: many
d_call: .
v_call: TRBV5-5
j_call: TRBJ2-3
cdr3_aa: CASSLVGSGDTQYF
cdr3_nt: TGTGCCAGCAGCTTGGTAGGGAGTGGAGATACGCAGTATTTT

clone_size: .
d_call: .
v_call: TRBV24-1
j_call: TRBJ2-7
cdr3_aa: CATSDSTYEQYF
cdr3_nt: TGTGCCACCAGTGACTCTACATACGAGCAGTACTTC

clone_size: .
d_call: TRBD2
v_call: TRBV7-2
j_call: TRBJ2-3
cdr3_aa: CASSTAGGTGTDTQYF
cdr3_nt: TGTGCCAGCAGCACAGCGGGGGGTACTGGCACAGATACGCAGTATTTT

clone_size: many
d_call: .
v_call: TRBV29-1
j_call: TRBJ2-2
cdr3_aa: CSAGWGSSTGELFF
cdr3_nt: TGCAGCGCTGGATGGGGGTCCTCCACCGGGGAGCTGTTTTTT

clone_size: few
d_call: .
v_call: TRBV29-1
j_call: TRBJ2-3
cdr3_aa: CSVELQGDTQYF
cdr3_nt: TGCAGCGTTGAACTTCAGGGGGATACGCAGTATTTT

clone_size: .
d_call: .
v_call: TRBV2
j_call: TRBJ2-2
cdr3_aa: CASSVGQENTGELFF
cdr3_nt: TGTGCCAGCAGTGTAGGGCAGGAAAACACCGGGGAGCTGTTTTTT

clone_size: .
d_call: TRBD1
v_call: TRBV30
j_call: TRBJ2-7
cdr3_aa: CAWNRGFTYEQYF
cdr3_nt: TGTGCCTGGAACAGGGGCTTCACTTACGAGCAGTACTTC

clone_size: .
d_call: TRBD1
v_call: TRBV20-1
j_call: TRBJ2-7
cdr3_aa: CSARDRGNYEQYF
cdr3_nt: TGCAGTGCTAGGGACAGGGGGAACTACGAGCAGTACTTC

clone_size: few
d_call: .
v_call: TRBV6-5
j_call: TRBJ1-2
cdr3_aa: CASSYSIGYGYTF
cdr3_nt: TGTGCCAGCAGTTACTCTATCGGCTATGGCTACACCTTC

clone_size: few
d_call: .
v_call: TRBV7-2
j_call: TRBJ1-5
cdr3_aa: CASSSQGRENQPQHF
cdr3_nt: TGTGCCAGCAGCTCCCAGGGGAGGGAGAATCAGCCCCAGCATTTT

clone_size: many
d_call: .
v_call: TRBV7-9
j_call: TRBJ2-3
cdr3_aa: CASSLIGRSTDTQYF
cdr3_nt: TGTGCCAGCAGCTTGATCGGCAGGAGCACAGATACGCAGTATTTT

clone_size: few
d_call: .
v_call: TRBV28
j_call: TRBJ2-5
cdr3_aa: CASRTGPQETQYF
cdr3_nt: TGTGCCAGCAGGACAGGTCCTCAAGAGACCCAGTACTTC

clone_size: few
d_call: .
v_call: TRBV15
j_call: TRBJ2-5
cdr3_aa: CATSRRNFAEETQYF
cdr3_nt: TGTGCCACCAGTAGAAGAAATTTCGCGGAAGAGACCCAGTACTTC

clone_size: .
d_call: .
v_call: TRBV12-3/TRBV12-4
j_call: TRBJ2-3
cdr3_aa: CASSLEGGTDTQNF
cdr3_nt: TGTGCCAGCAGTTTAGAGGGAGGCACAGATACGCAGAATTTT

clone_size: few
d_call: .
v_call: TRBV4-3
j_call: TRBJ1-6
cdr3_aa: CASSQEAGTPLHF
cdr3_nt: TGCGCCAGCAGCCAGGAGGCCGGGACACCCCTCCACTTT

clone_size: .
d_call: TRBD1
v_call: TRBV19
j_call: TRBJ1-6
cdr3_aa: CASSVTGANSPLHF
cdr3_nt: TGTGCCAGTAGTGTGACAGGGGCCAATTCACCCCTCCACTTT

clone_size: .
d_call: .
v_call: TRBV4-2
j_call: TRBJ2-7
cdr3_aa: CASSQADMASYEQYF
cdr3_nt: TGTGCCAGCAGCCAAGCGGACATGGCCTCCTACGAGCAGTACTTC

clone_size: .
d_call: .
v_call: TRBV6-1
j_call: TRBJ2-2
cdr3_aa: CASSEGSLAGTGELFF
cdr3_nt: TGTGCCAGCAGTGAAGGCAGCCTAGCTGGCACCGGGGAGCTGTTTTTT

clone_size: .
d_call: .
v_call: TRBV5-6
j_call: TRBJ2-7
cdr3_aa: CASSLDFRDEQYF
cdr3_nt: TGTGCCAGCAGCTTGGATTTCCGGGACGAGCAGTACTTC

clone_size: few
d_call: TRBD1
v_call: TRBV11-1
j_call: TRBJ2-3
cdr3_aa: CASSLRDSLTENTQYF
cdr3_nt: TGTGCCAGCAGCTTAAGGGACAGCCTCACCGAAAATACGCAGTATTTT

clone_size: few
d_call: TRBD1
v_call: TRBV6-2/TRBV6-3
j_call: TRBJ2-3
cdr3_aa: CASRSLNRDDRVGADTQYF
cdr3_nt: TGTGCCAGCAGATCCTTAAATCGGGATGACAGGGTTGGGGCAGATACGCAGTATTTT

clone_size: many
d_call: TRBD2
v_call: TRBV6-1
j_call: TRBJ2-5
cdr3_aa: CATRTSGGAKTQYF
cdr3_nt: TGTGCCACCCGCACTAGCGGGGGGGCAAAGACCCAGTACTTC

clone_size: .
d_call: TRBD2
v_call: TRBV5-1
j_call: TRBJ2-3
cdr3_aa: CASSAWPSGGGADTQYF
cdr3_nt: TGCGCCAGCAGCGCGTGGCCTAGCGGGGGGGGCGCAGATACGCAGTATTTT

clone_size: .
d_call: .
v_call: TRBV5-1
j_call: TRBJ2-1
cdr3_aa: CASSPRASNEQFF
cdr3_nt: TGCGCCAGCAGCCCCCGAGCCTCCAATGAGCAGTTCTTC

clone_size: .
d_call: TRBD2
v_call: TRBV7-3
j_call: TRBJ2-1
cdr3_aa: CASSLTRTSLGEQFF
cdr3_nt: TGTGCCAGCAGCTTAACCCGGACTAGCTTAGGCGAGCAGTTCTTC

clone_size: .
d_call: .
v_call: TRBV6-5
j_call: TRBJ2-2
cdr3_aa: CASSYSGRPQSGELFF
cdr3_nt: TGTGCCAGCAGTTACTCCGGCAGACCACAGAGCGGGGAGCTGTTTTTT

clone_size: few
d_call: TRBD1
v_call: TRBV18
j_call: TRBJ2-5
cdr3_aa: CASSPPGQIQETQYF
cdr3_nt: TGTGCCAGCTCACCACCGGGACAGATTCAAGAGACCCAGTACTTC

clone_size: .
d_call: .
v_call: TRBV28
j_call: TRBJ1-1
cdr3_aa: CASSLPQSVEAFF
cdr3_nt: TGTGCCAGCAGTTTACCCCAGTCGGTTGAAGCTTTCTTT

clone_size: few
d_call: TRBD1
v_call: TRBV28
j_call: TRBJ2-7
cdr3_aa: CASRPRDRGLHRTYEQYF
cdr3_nt: TGTGCCAGCAGGCCCCGGGACAGGGGACTCCACCGTACCTACGAGCAGTACTTC

clone_size: many
d_call: TRBD1
v_call: TRBV27
j_call: TRBJ2-1
cdr3_aa: CASSLWGQGQEQFF
cdr3_nt: TGTGCCAGCAGTTTATGGGGACAGGGGCAAGAGCAGTTCTTC

clone_size: .
d_call: .
v_call: TRBV6-2/TRBV6-3
j_call: TRBJ2-1
cdr3_aa: CASSPRQNSYNEQFF
cdr3_nt: TGTGCCAGCAGTCCCAGACAGAATTCCTACAATGAGCAGTTCTTC

clone_size: few
d_call: .
v_call: TRBV15
j_call: TRBJ2-5
cdr3_aa: CATSRDAPATGETQYF
cdr3_nt: TGTGCCACCAGCAGAGATGCCCCCGCCACGGGAGAGACCCAGTACTTC

clone_size: .
d_call: .
v_call: TRBV18
j_call: TRBJ2-7
cdr3_aa: CASSPPDRGSYEQYF
cdr3_nt: TGTGCCAGCTCACCACCAGATAGGGGGTCCTACGAGCAGTACTTC

clone_size: few
d_call: TRBD1
v_call: TRBV5-1
j_call: TRBJ2-1
cdr3_aa: CASTPGSRTGGYNEQFF
cdr3_nt: TGCGCCAGCACCCCGGGGTCCAGGACAGGGGGGTACAATGAGCAGTTCTTC

clone_size: many
d_call: .
v_call: TRBV5-1
j_call: TRBJ2-3
cdr3_aa: CASSFLADTQYF
cdr3_nt: TGCGCCAGCAGCTTTCTAGCTGATACGCAGTATTTT

clone_size: .
d_call: .
v_call: TRBV10-3
j_call: TRBJ2-5
cdr3_aa: CAISALLAGFQETQYF
cdr3_nt: TGTGCCATCAGTGCACTACTTGCGGGTTTCCAAGAGACCCAGTACTTC

clone_size: many
d_call: .
v_call: TRBV29-1
j_call: TRBJ2-7
cdr3_aa: CSVETGTNEQYF
cdr3_nt: TGCAGCGTTGAGACAGGTACTAACGAGCAGTACTTC

clone_size: few
d_call: TRBD2
v_call: TRBV20-1
j_call: TRBJ2-5
cdr3_aa: CSASRTSGQETQYF
cdr3_nt: TGCAGTGCTAGCAGGACTAGCGGACAAGAGACCCAGTACTTC

clone_size: .
d_call: TRBD1
v_call: TRBV3-1
j_call: TRBJ1-1
cdr3_aa: CASSQSRTGGDTEAFF
cdr3_nt: TGTGCCAGCAGCCAATCCCGGACAGGGGGCGACACTGAAGCTTTCTTT

clone_size: .
d_call: .
v_call: TRBV7-9
j_call: TRBJ1-4
cdr3_aa: CASSSLAEKLFF
cdr3_nt: TGTGCCAGCAGCTCTTTAGCTGAAAAACTGTTTTTT

clone_size: .
d_call: TRBD2
v_call: TRBV20-1
j_call: TRBJ2-7
cdr3_aa: CSGLAGEERYF
cdr3_nt: TGCAGTGGACTAGCGGGGGAGGAGCGGTACTTC

clone_size: few
d_call: .
v_call: TRBV2
j_call: TRBJ2-3
cdr3_aa: CASRGTPISTDTQYF
cdr3_nt: TGTGCCAGCAGGGGGACACCGATTAGCACAGATACGCAGTATTTT

clone_size: .
d_call: TRBD2
v_call: TRBV7-9
j_call: TRBJ2-1
cdr3_aa: CASSPGTSGRYYNEQFF
cdr3_nt: TGTGCCAGCAGCCCCGGGACTAGCGGGAGATACTACAATGAGCAGTTCTTC

clone_size: .
d_call: TRBD2
v_call: TRBV6-5
j_call: TRBJ2-2
cdr3_aa: CASSYRIAGGPGELFF
cdr3_nt: TGTGCCAGCAGTTATAGGATAGCGGGAGGGCCCGGGGAGCTGTTTTTT

clone_size: few
d_call: .
v_call: TRBV19
j_call: TRBJ1-1
cdr3_aa: CASSTWTRQGTEAFF
cdr3_nt: TGTGCCAGTAGTACCTGGACACGCCAAGGGACTGAAGCTTTCTTT

clone_size: few
d_call: .
v_call: TRBV4-3
j_call: TRBJ2-1
cdr3_aa: CASSQGGEGLGAIEQFF
cdr3_nt: TGCGCCAGCAGCCAAGGAGGTGAGGGACTTGGCGCTATCGAGCAGTTCTTC

clone_size: few
d_call: .
v_call: TRBV5-1
j_call: TRBJ2-3
cdr3_aa: CASSFVDSRTDTQYF
cdr3_nt: TGCGCCAGCAGCTTCGTGGACAGCCGCACAGATACGCAGTATTTT

clone_size: many
d_call: .
v_call: TRBV12-3/TRBV12-4
j_call: TRBJ2-3
cdr3_aa: CASSGGDPGDTQYF
cdr3_nt: TGTGCCAGCAGTGGGGGAGACCCGGGAGATACGCAGTATTTT

clone_size: .
d_call: TRBD1
v_call: TRBV11-2
j_call: TRBJ2-6
cdr3_aa: CASSDGTAPTSVLTF
cdr3_nt: TGTGCCAGCAGCGACGGGACAGCCCCCACGTCCGTCCTGACTTTC

clone_size: .
d_call: .
v_call: TRBV25-1
j_call: TRBJ2-1
cdr3_aa: CASSGFTRVGQFF
cdr3_nt: TGTGCCAGCAGTGGCTTTACGCGGGTTGGTCAGTTCTTC

clone_size: .
d_call: .
v_call: TRBV24-1
j_call: TRBJ2-4
cdr3_aa: CATSDGTRAKNIQYF
cdr3_nt: TGTGCCACCAGTGATGGGACAAGAGCCAAAAACATTCAGTACTTC

clone_size: .
d_call: .
v_call: TRBV20-1
j_call: TRBJ2-1
cdr3_aa: CSARPKGNNEQFF
cdr3_nt: TGCAGTGCTCGGCCGAAAGGTAACAATGAGCAGTTCTTC